The rows below give T cell receptor beta chains drawn from one sample of a study of T cells in Graves' hyperthyroidism and ophthalmopathy. MiXCR was run by TCRdb on the multiplex PCR reads, yielding one entry per CDR3 protein. Of 400,000 to 600,000 distinct CDR3 sequences listed, 16% are singletons. Sequenced: blood. The receptors stem from a woman in her thirties with Graves' ophthalmopathy. Each CDR3 is given with its conserved first and last residue. Fields, in order: V gene, clone size, D gene, J gene, CDR3 protein, CDR3 DNA. A D gene is named only where the DNA matches it firmly. Where a row states a size, it is once, few, many or the class of an expanded clone; other rows omit it.

TRBV20-1	.	.	TRBJ2-1	CSASLGVNEQFF	TGCAGTGCTAGTCTTGGGGTCAATGAGCAGTTCTTC
TRBV2	.	TRBD2	TRBJ2-1	CASTLAGGPREQFF	TGTGCCAGCACATTGGCGGGAGGGCCACGTGAGCAGTTCTTC
TRBV14	few	.	TRBJ2-7	CASSQESGAAGPLNREQYF	TGTGCCAGCAGCCAAGAGAGTGGGGCGGCAGGTCCCCTCAATCGGGAGCAGTACTTC
TRBV5-1	.	TRBD2	TRBJ2-1	CASSYGLAGFGEQFF	TGCGCCAGCAGCTACGGACTAGCGGGATTCGGTGAGCAGTTCTTC
TRBV28	many	.	TRBJ1-5	CASRYTYNQPQHF	TGTGCCAGCAGATACACATACAATCAGCCCCAGCATTTT
TRBV27	many	.	TRBJ2-5	CASSSHREYQETQYF	TGTGCCAGCAGCTCACACAGGGAGTACCAAGAGACCCAGTACTTC
TRBV7-2	.	TRBD2	TRBJ2-2	CASSLGVLAGIGELFF	TGTGCCAGCAGCTTAGGAGTACTAGCGGGGATCGGGGAGCTGTTTTTT
TRBV6-1	many	.	TRBJ1-1	CASSPGRLTEAFF	TGTGCCAGCAGCCCCGGGAGGCTGACTGAAGCTTTCTTT
TRBV15	many	.	TRBJ2-1	CATSRSSGFSSYNEQFF	TGTGCCACCAGCAGGTCGAGCGGGTTCAGCTCCTACAATGAGCAGTTCTTC
TRBV27	many	.	TRBJ1-1	CATGAGPLGEAFF	TGTGCCACCGGGGCAGGGCCCCTGGGGGAAGCTTTCTTT
TRBV28	.	TRBD2	TRBJ2-5	CASSSTSGRGETQYF	TGTGCCAGCAGTTCGACTAGCGGGAGAGGAGAGACCCAGTACTTC
TRBV29-1	many	TRBD2	TRBJ2-3	CSSTSGSFADTQYF	TGCAGCTCGACCAGCGGGAGTTTTGCAGATACGCAGTATTTT
TRBV11-2	many	.	TRBJ2-5	CASSLVPRGETQYF	TGTGCCAGCAGCTTAGTCCCCAGGGGAGAGACCCAGTACTTC
TRBV2	many	.	TRBJ1-2	CASSEAVTGRTNYGYTF	TGTGCCAGCAGTGAAGCTGTGACGGGCAGAACTAACTATGGCTACACCTTC
TRBV7-2	many	.	TRBJ2-3	CASSFPPANTQYF	TGTGCCAGCAGCTTCCCCCCGGCGAATACGCAGTATTTT
TRBV30	many	.	TRBJ1-5	CAWTGQGNGPQHF	TGTGCCTGGACGGGGCAGGGGAACGGACCCCAGCATTTT
TRBV6-1	few	TRBD1	TRBJ2-3	CASSTSRGGSPDTQYF	TGTGCCAGCAGCACCAGCCGAGGGGGCTCCCCAGATACGCAGTATTTT
TRBV18	.	TRBD2	TRBJ2-1	CASSPGLAGATNEQFF	TGTGCCAGCTCACCGGGACTAGCGGGAGCTACCAATGAGCAGTTCTTC
TRBV15	few	TRBD2	TRBJ2-3	CATSLIAGTQYF	TGTGCCACCAGCCTTATAGCGGGTACGCAGTATTTT
TRBV4-2	.	TRBD1	TRBJ2-3	CASSQALSTGARTDTQYF	TGTGCCAGCAGCCAAGCACTTTCGACAGGGGCCCGCACAGATACGCAGTATTTT
TRBV7-2	.	.	TRBJ2-2	CASSYATGELFF	TGTGCCAGCAGCTACGCTACCGGGGAGCTGTTTTTT
TRBV18	.	.	TRBJ2-1	CASSRRDRHTYNEQLF	TGTGCCAGCTCACGGAGAGACAGGCATACCTACAATGAGCAGCTCTTC
TRBV7-8	many	TRBD2	TRBJ2-1	CASSPRVAGVVDEQFF	TGTGCCAGCAGCCCCCGTGTAGCGGGAGTGGTGGATGAGCAGTTCTTC
TRBV6-2/TRBV6-3	many	TRBD1	TRBJ1-1	CASSSPRPGQKGEAFF	TGTGCCAGCAGTTCTCCGCGACCGGGACAGAAAGGTGAAGCTTTCTTT
TRBV3-1	many	.	TRBJ1-1	CASSPQTGRTEAFF	TGTGCCAGCAGCCCCCAAACAGGGAGGACTGAAGCTTTCTTT
TRBV5-1	few	.	TRBJ2-2	CASSSTGTQNPGELFF	TGCGCCAGCAGCAGCACCGGGACCCAAAATCCCGGGGAGCTGTTTTTT
TRBV4-3	.	TRBD2	TRBJ2-2	CASSQEGGRNTGELFF	TGCGCCAGCAGCCAAGAGGGAGGGAGGAACACCGGGGAGCTGTTTTTT
TRBV28	.	.	TRBJ2-2	CASSPAVWGVVPGELFF	TGTGCCAGCAGCCCCGCCGTCTGGGGGGTAGTCCCCGGGGAGCTGTTTTTT
TRBV15	.	.	TRBJ2-7	CATSRAKAGYEQYF	TGTGCCACCAGCAGAGCTAAAGCGGGCTACGAGCAGTACTTC
TRBV5-1	many	TRBD1	TRBJ1-4	CASSFPGDRLFF	TGCGCCAGCAGCTTCCCGGGGGACAGACTGTTTTTT
TRBV19	.	.	TRBJ1-2	CASSIGFSYGYTF	TGTGCCAGTAGTATCGGGTTTAGCTATGGCTACACCTTC
TRBV7-2	many	TRBD1	TRBJ2-3	CASSSNRGRGDTQYF	TGTGCCAGCAGCTCAAACAGGGGGCGCGGAGATACGCAGTATTTT
TRBV9	.	TRBD1	TRBJ2-7	CASSPRTGDYVQYF	TGTGCCAGCAGCCCTCGGACAGGCGACTACGTGCAGTACTTC
TRBV19	.	TRBD2	TRBJ2-5	CASPGLAGGGETQYF	TGTGCCAGCCCCGGACTAGCGGGAGGCGGGGAGACCCAGTACTTC
TRBV24-1	few	.	TRBJ2-3	CATRGLYTDTQYF	TGTGCCACCAGGGGACTTTACACAGATACGCAGTATTTT
TRBV28	many	.	TRBJ2-7	CASTNRVVHEQYF	TGTGCCAGCACAAACAGGGTGGTGCACGAGCAGTACTTC
TRBV20-1	.	TRBD1	TRBJ2-5	CSAPDRAKETQYF	TGCAGTGCTCCGGACAGGGCCAAAGAGACCCAGTACTTC
TRBV9	.	TRBD1	TRBJ2-1	CASSVGTVNEQFF	TGTGCCAGCAGCGTGGGGACAGTTAATGAGCAGTTCTTC
TRBV7-3	.	TRBD1	TRBJ2-3	CASRPGTGGGYTQYF	TGTGCCAGCAGACCCGGGACAGGGGGTGGGTACACGCAGTATTTT
TRBV6-1	many	TRBD2	TRBJ2-1	CASNGTSGRGEQFF	TGTGCCAGCAATGGGACTAGCGGGAGGGGTGAGCAGTTCTTC
TRBV20-1	.	TRBD2	TRBJ2-3	CSAGGGRAPTDTQYF	TGCAGTGCTGGTGGCGGGAGGGCTCCCACAGATACGCAGTATTTT
TRBV6-2/TRBV6-3	.	TRBD2	TRBJ2-5	CASREGGQETQYF	TGTGCCAGCAGAGAGGGAGGGCAAGAGACCCAGTACTTC
TRBV6-5	.	.	TRBJ2-7	CASSYFREPYEQYF	TGTGCCAGCAGTTACTTCAGGGAGCCCTACGAGCAGTACTTC
TRBV19	few	TRBD1	TRBJ2-4	CASSIYLRQGTKNIQYF	TGTGCCAGTAGTATATATCTCCGACAGGGAACCAAAAACATTCAGTACTTC
TRBV19	few	.	TRBJ2-3	CASSVTGGGLGTDTQYF	TGTGCCAGTAGTGTGACAGGTGGTGGATTGGGCACAGATACGCAGTATTTT
TRBV7-8	.	TRBD2	TRBJ2-7	CASSFWLAGSGEQYF	TGTGCCAGCAGCTTTTGGCTAGCGGGATCCGGGGAGCAGTACTTC